What follows is one T cell receptor beta chain and its context. Antigen unknown. It was with 60 Vbeta and 13 Jbeta primers that the PCR ran. Some clones are missing from TCRdb's copy, which holds only in-frame ones; the method was immunoSEQ multiplex PCR. The data hold 100,000 to 150,000 clones, with 75% to 90% observed a single time. This specimen comes from a study of cytomegalovirus exposure and HLA in healthy donors. Overall study findings and caveats: The productive fraction for most TCR beta V segments was about 87% or about 30% in an earlier analysis. A further, later analysis showed that HLA-associated TCR beta chains (compared with equally common others) were more clonally expanded.

These donors, healthy bone marrow donors, were studied. Deletions cut 3 bases from V and 0 bases from J, with 23 bases between. Germline V gene sequence: CDR1 SGHVS, CDR2 FQNEAQ. The CDR3 spans 19 residues. The receptor's source is a woman aged 40 to 55 in good health and CMV-seronegative. V is TRBV7-8 and J is TRBJ1-1; tentatively, D is TRBD1 (6 bases). Input material: PBMCs. The CDR3 DNA follows: TGTGCCAGCAGCTTCGTAGTTCTTAGGCGGGGGGCCCTGAACACTGAAGCTTTCTTT. It codes for CASSFVVLRRGALNTEAFF.